These T cell receptor beta chains were read from a single sample in a study of T-cell reconstitution after alpha-beta-depleted transplantation in children. Using its own MiXCR run on the PCR reads, TCRdb lists one record per CDR3 protein. The sample yields more than 450,000 distinct CDR3 sequences, about 18% seen once. The sequences come from PBMCs from the stem cell graft donor, collected from the stem cell graft. These receptors all come from a human donor who donated a stem cell graft to a child with acute lymphoblastic leukemia. Both conserved end residues are part of each CDR3. Each record gives: CDR3 protein, V gene, CDR3 length, J gene.

cdr3_aa: CAIGSSGGPQETQYF; v_call: TRBV10-3; cdr3_length: 15; j_call: TRBJ2-5
cdr3_aa: CASSESQAYEQYF; v_call: TRBV25-1; cdr3_length: 13; j_call: TRBJ2-7
cdr3_aa: CASTQLAGTSSGANVLTF; v_call: TRBV3-1; cdr3_length: 18; j_call: TRBJ2-6
cdr3_aa: CASSWGQGLTEAFF; v_call: TRBV5-1; cdr3_length: 14; j_call: TRBJ1-1
cdr3_aa: CASRSTTGAQSTQYF; v_call: TRBV12-3/TRBV12-4; cdr3_length: 15; j_call: TRBJ2-5
cdr3_aa: CAISSGDSRNYGYTF; v_call: TRBV10-3; cdr3_length: 15; j_call: TRBJ1-2
cdr3_aa: CSAQSNEQFF; v_call: TRBV20-1; cdr3_length: 10; j_call: TRBJ2-1
cdr3_aa: CASSVGGDSGNTIYF; v_call: TRBV9; cdr3_length: 15; j_call: TRBJ1-3
cdr3_aa: CASSSGQETYNEQFF; v_call: TRBV5-1; cdr3_length: 15; j_call: TRBJ2-1
cdr3_aa: CASSAETGPYNEQFF; v_call: TRBV5-1; cdr3_length: 15; j_call: TRBJ2-1
cdr3_aa: CASRLVSGTGTGELFF; v_call: TRBV5-1; cdr3_length: 16; j_call: TRBJ2-2